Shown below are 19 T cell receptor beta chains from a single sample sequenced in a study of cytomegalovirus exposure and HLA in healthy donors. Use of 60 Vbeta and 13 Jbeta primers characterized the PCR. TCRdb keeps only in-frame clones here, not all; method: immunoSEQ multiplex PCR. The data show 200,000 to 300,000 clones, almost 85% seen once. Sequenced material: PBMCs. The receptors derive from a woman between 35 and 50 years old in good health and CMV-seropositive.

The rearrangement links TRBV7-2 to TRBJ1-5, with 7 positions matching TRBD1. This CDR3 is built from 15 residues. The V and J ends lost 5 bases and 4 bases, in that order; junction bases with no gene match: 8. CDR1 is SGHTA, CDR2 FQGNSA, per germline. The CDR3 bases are TGTGCCAGCAGCCAGAGAACAGGGGAAAATCAGCCCCAGCATTTT. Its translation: CASSQRTGENQPQHF.

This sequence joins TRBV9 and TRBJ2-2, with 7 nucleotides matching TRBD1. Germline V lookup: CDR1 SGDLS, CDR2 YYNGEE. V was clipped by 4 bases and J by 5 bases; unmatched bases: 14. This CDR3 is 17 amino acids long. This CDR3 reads CASSTGQSGMRTGELFF. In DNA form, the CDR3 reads TGTGCCAGCAGCACGGGACAGTCGGGGATGAGAACCGGGGAGCTGTTTTTT.

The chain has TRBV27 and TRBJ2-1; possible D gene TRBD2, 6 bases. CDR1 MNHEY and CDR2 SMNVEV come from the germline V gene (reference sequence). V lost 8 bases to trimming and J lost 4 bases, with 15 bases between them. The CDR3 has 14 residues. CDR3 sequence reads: CASSGGGIYNEQFF. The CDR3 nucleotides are TGTGCCAGCTCCGGTGGGGGGATATACAATGAGCAGTTCTTC.

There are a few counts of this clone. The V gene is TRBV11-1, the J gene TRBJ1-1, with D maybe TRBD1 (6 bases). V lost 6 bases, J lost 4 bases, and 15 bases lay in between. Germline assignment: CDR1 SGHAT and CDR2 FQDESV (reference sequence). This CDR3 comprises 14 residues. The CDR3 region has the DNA TGTGCCAGCAGGCCACAGGGAATGGGCACTGAAGCTTTCTTT. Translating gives CASRPQGMGTEAFF.

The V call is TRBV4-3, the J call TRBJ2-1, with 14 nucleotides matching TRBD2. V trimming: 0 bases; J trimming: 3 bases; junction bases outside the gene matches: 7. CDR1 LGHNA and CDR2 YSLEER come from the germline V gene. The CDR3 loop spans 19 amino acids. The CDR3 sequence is CASSQDHGTSGSFYNEQFF. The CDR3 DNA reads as TGCGCCAGCAGCCAAGATCACGGGACTAGCGGGAGTTTCTACAATGAGCAGTTCTTC.

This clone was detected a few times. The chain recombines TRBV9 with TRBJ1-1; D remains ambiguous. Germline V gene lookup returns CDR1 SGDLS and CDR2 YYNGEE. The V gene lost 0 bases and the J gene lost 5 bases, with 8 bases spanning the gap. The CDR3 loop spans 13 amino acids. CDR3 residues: CASSVDGRTEAFF. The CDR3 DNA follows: TGTGCCAGCAGCGTAGATGGGAGAACTGAAGCTTTCTTT.

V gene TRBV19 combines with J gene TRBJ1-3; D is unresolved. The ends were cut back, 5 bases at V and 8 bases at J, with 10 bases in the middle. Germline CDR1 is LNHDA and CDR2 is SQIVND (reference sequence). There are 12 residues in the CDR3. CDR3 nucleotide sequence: TGTGCCAGTAGTCCCCCCTCGGACACCATATATTTT. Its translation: CASSPPSDTIYF.

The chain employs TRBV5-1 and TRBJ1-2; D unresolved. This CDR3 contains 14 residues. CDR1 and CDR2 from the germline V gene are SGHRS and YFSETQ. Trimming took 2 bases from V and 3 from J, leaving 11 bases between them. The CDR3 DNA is TGCGCCAGCAGCTTCGGGCAGAGGGACTATGGCTACACCTTC. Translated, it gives CASSFGQRDYGYTF.

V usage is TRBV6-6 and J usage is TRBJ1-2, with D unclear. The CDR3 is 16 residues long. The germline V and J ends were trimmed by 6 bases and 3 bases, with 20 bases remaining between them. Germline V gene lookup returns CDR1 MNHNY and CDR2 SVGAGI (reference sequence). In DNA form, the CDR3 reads TGTGCCAGCAGCCCATTCTTAGGAGAGGGTGACTATGGCTACACCTTC. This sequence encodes CASSPFLGEGDYGYTF.

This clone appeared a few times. The DNA of the CDR3 is TGTGCCAGCAGCTTAAAGGACAGGGGCTACGAGCAGTACTTC. It specifies CASSLKDRGYEQYF. The chain joins TRBV11-2 to TRBJ2-7, with 9 positions matching TRBD1. Germline assignment: CDR1 SGHAT and CDR2 FQNNGV. The CDR3 sequence is 14 residues long. The J segment lost 3 bases and the V segment lost 2 bases, leaving 2 bases of the junction unmatched.

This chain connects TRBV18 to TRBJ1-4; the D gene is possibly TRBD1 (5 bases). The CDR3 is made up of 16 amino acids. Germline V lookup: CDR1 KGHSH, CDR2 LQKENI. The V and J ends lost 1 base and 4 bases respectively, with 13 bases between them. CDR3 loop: CASSPQGLTINEKLFF. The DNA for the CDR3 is TGTGCCAGCTCACCACAGGGACTGACGATTAATGAAAAACTGTTTTTT.

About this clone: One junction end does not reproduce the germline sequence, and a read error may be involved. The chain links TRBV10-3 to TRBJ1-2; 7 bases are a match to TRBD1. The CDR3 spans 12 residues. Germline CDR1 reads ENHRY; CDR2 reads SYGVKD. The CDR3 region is CAISEFGTENYF. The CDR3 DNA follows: TGTGCCATCAGTGAGTTCGGGACAGAAAATTACTTC.

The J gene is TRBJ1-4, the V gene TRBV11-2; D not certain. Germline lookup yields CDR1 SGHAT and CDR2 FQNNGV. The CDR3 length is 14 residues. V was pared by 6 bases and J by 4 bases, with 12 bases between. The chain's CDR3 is CASRPEPNNEKLFF. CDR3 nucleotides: TGTGCCAGCAGACCAGAACCCAATAATGAAAAACTGTTTTTT.

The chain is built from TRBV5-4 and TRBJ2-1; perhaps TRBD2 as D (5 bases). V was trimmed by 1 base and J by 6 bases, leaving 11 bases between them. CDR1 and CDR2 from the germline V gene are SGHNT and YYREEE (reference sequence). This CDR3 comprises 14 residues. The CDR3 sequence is CASSLRLAPNEQFF. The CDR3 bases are TGTGCCAGCAGCTTGCGGCTAGCTCCCAATGAGCAGTTCTTC.

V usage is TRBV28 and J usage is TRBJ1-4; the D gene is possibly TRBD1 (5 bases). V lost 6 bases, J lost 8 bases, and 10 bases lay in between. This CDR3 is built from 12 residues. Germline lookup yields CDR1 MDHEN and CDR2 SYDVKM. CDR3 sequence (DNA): TGTGCCAGCAGCCCCCGGGGGGAAAAACTGTTTTTT. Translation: CASSPRGEKLFF.

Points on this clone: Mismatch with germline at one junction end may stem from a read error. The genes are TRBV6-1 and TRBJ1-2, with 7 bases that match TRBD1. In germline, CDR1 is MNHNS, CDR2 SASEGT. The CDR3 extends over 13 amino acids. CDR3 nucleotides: TGTGCCAGCAGGCATACAGGGGTTTACGGCTACATCTTC. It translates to CASRHTGVYGYIF.

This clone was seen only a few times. CDR3 in amino acids: CASSEGELDTEAFF. CDR3 nucleotides: TGTGCCAGCAGCGAGGGGGAATTAGACACTGAAGCTTTCTTT. The V gene is TRBV9, the J gene TRBJ1-1; TRBD1 is a possible D gene (6 bases). The CDR3 runs to 14 residues. V lost 3 bases, J lost 3 bases, and 12 bases lay in between. Germline V gene data show CDR1 as SGDLS and CDR2 as YYNGEE.

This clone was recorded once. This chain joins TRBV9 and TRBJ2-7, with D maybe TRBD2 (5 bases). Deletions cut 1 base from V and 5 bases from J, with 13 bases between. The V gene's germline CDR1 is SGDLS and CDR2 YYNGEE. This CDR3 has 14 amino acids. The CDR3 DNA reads TGTGCCAGCAGCGTAACTAGTTCTGATGACGAGCAGTACTTC. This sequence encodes CASSVTSSDDEQYF. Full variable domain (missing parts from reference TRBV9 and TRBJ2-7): DSGVTQTPKHLITATGQRVTLRCSPRSGDLSVYWYQQSLDQGLQFLIQYYNGEERAKGNILERFSAQQFPDLHSELNLSSLELGDSALYFCASSVTSSDDEQYFGPGTRLTVT.

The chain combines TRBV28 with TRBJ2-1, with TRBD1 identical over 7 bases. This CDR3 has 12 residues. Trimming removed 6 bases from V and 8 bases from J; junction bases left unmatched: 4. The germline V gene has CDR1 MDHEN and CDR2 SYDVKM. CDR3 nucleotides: TGTGCCAGCAGAACGACAGGGTATGAGCAGTTCTTC. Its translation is CASRTTGYEQFF.